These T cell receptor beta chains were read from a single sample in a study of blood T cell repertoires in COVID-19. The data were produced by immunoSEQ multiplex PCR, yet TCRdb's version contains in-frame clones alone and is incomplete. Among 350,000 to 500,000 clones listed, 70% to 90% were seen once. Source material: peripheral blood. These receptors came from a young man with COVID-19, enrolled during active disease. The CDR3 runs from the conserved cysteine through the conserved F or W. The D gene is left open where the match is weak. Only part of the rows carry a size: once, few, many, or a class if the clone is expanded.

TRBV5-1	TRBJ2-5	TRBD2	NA	TGCGCCAGCAGCTTTGAAGCGGGAGAATCAGAGACCCAGTACTTC	CASSFEAGESETQYF
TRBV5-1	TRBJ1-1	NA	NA	TGCGCCAGCAGCTTGGGGGGTAGAGGGACTGAAGCTTTCTTT	CASSLGGRGTEAFF
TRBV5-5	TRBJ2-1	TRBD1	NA	TGTGCCAGCAGCGACACCGGGACAGGGGGCCATGAGCAGTTCTTC	CASSDTGTGGHEQFF
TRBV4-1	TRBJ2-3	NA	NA	TGCGCCAGCAGCCAAGAACACCGCACAGATACGCAGTATTTT	CASSQEHRTDTQYF
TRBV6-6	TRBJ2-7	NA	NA	TGTGCCAGCAGTCCCCAGACAGGCTACGAGCAGTACTTC	CASSPQTGYEQYF
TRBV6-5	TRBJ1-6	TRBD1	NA	TGTGCCAGCAGCTATGGACAGGTGGCTTCACCCCTCCACTTT	CASSYGQVASPLHF
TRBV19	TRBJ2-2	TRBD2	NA	TGTGCCAGTAGTATAGATCGGGGAGGGGCCGGGGAGCTGTTTTTT	CASSIDRGGAGELFF
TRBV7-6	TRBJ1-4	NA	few	TGTGCCAGCAGCCTCGGGACACAGAAAAATGAAAAACTGTTTTTT	CASSLGTQKNEKLFF
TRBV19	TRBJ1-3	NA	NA	TGTGCCAGTAGTATAGACAGTTTCTTCTCTGGAAACACCATATATTTT	CASSIDSFFSGNTIYF
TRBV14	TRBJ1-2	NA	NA	TGTGCCAGCAGCCAAGTCGTCGGACTCGGAGATGGCTACACCTTC	CASSQVVGLGDGYTF
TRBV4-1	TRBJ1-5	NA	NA	TGCGCCAGCAGCCAAGCAGGGGACGGCAATCAGCCCCAGCATTTT	CASSQAGDGNQPQHF
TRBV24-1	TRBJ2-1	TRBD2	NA	TGTGCCACCAGTGATCCACTAGCGTCGGAGGTTGGTGAGCAGTTCTTC	CATSDPLASEVGEQFF
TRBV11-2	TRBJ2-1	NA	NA	TGTGCCAGCAGCACCCCCGCGGGACTCTACAATGAGCAGTTCTTC	CASSTPAGLYNEQFF
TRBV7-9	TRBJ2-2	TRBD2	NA	TGTGCCAGCAGCTCCCCCCGGGGACTAGCGGGGAAGAACACCGGGGAGCTGTTTTTT	CASSSPRGLAGKNTGELFF
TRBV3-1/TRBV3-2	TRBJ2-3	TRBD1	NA	TGTGCCAGCAGCCCCCGGACAGGGGGCACAGATACGCAGTATTTT	CASSPRTGGTDTQYF
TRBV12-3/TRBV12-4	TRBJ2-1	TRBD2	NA	TGTGCCAGCAGTTTTACCCTAGCGGGAGGGAAGTTCTTC	CASSFTLAGGKFF
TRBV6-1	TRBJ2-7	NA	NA	TGTGCCAGCAGTGAAAACACCTACGAGCAGTACTTC	CASSENTYEQYF
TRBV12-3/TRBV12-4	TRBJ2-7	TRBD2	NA	TGTGCCAGCGGTGAGGGGAGGGCCTTCGAGCAGTACTTC	CASGEGRAFEQYF
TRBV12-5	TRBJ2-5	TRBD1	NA	TGTGCTAGTGGTTTGGGGACAGGTTCCAATCGCCAAGAGACCCAGTACTTC	CASGLGTGSNRQETQYF
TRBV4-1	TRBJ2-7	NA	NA	TGCGCCAGCAGCCAGCAGACAGGATCCTACGAGCAGTACTTC	CASSQQTGSYEQYF
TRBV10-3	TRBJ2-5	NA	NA	TGTGCCATCAGTGAGTCACCTCCAGGCACAGAGACCCAGTACTTC	CAISESPPGTETQYF
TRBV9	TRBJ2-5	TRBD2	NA	TGTGCCAGCAGCGTAGGAAATCTGGCGGGGGCCCAGTACTTC	CASSVGNLAGAQYF
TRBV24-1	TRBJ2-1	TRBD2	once	TGTGCCACCAGTGTCCACGGGACTAGCGGGAGGGATGAGCAGTTCTTC	CATSVHGTSGRDEQFF
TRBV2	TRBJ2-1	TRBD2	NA	TGTGCCAGCAGTGAATACCTAGCGGGAGGCTCCAATGAGCAGTTCTTC	CASSEYLAGGSNEQFF
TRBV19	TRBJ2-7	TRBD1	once	TGTGCCAGTAGTAAGACCCGGGACAGGGGTGGAGAGCAGTACTTC	CASSKTRDRGGEQYF
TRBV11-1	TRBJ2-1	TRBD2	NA	TGTGCCAGCAGCCCCCGACTAGCCTCCTACAATGAGCAGTTCTTC	CASSPRLASYNEQFF